This T cell receptor (beta chain) was sequenced during a study of blood T cell repertoires in COVID-19. Study-level background: Both acute and convalescent COVID-19 samples were obtained from the United States, Italy and Spain. The cDNA or gDNA used as material had been derived from T cells, B-cell-depleted T cells, or PBMCs.

The CDR3 contains 14 residues. The V gene's germline CDR1 is SGHTA and CDR2 FQGNSA. Trimming took 2 bases from V and 7 from J, leaving 12 bases between them. As processed by the authors: For nucleated cells, counts were estimated from reference gene primer amplification. Using immunoSEQ multiplex PCR, the repertoire was profiled, and TCRdb retains in-frame clones only, with some absent. From that table come the V and J calls and clone size; the DNA was used to work out D and trimming. Here the sample spans about 29,000 clones, roughly 90% being singletons. The count of this clone is one. The rearrangement joins TRBV7-2 to TRBJ2-1, with D perhaps matching TRBD1 (5 bases). The receptor's source is a human donor in a cohort sampled during active COVID-19. Sequencing input: peripheral blood. CDR3 sequence reads: CASSLNQGLNEQFF. The CDR3 nucleotides are TGTGCCAGCAGCTTAAATCAGGGTCTGAATGAGCAGTTCTTC. Full variable domain (rest looked up from reference TRBV7-2 and TRBJ2-1): GAGVSQSPSNKVTEKGKDVELRCDPISGHTALYWYRQSLGQGLEFLIYFQGNSAPDKSGLPSDRFSAERTGGSVSTLTIQRTQQEDSAVYLCASSLNQGLNEQFFGPGTRLTVL.